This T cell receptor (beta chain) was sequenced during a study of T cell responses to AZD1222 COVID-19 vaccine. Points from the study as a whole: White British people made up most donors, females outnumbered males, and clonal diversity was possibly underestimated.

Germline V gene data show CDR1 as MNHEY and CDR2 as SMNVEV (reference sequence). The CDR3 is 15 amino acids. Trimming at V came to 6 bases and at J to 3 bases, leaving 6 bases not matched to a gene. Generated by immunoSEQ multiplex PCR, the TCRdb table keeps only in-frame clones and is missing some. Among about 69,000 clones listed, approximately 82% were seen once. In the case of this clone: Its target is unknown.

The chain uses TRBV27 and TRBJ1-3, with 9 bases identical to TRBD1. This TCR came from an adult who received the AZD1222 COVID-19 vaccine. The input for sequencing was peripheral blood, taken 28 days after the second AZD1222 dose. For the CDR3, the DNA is TGTGCCAGCAGAAAAGGACAGGGGTTTGGAAACACCATATATTTT. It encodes CASRKGQGFGNTIYF.